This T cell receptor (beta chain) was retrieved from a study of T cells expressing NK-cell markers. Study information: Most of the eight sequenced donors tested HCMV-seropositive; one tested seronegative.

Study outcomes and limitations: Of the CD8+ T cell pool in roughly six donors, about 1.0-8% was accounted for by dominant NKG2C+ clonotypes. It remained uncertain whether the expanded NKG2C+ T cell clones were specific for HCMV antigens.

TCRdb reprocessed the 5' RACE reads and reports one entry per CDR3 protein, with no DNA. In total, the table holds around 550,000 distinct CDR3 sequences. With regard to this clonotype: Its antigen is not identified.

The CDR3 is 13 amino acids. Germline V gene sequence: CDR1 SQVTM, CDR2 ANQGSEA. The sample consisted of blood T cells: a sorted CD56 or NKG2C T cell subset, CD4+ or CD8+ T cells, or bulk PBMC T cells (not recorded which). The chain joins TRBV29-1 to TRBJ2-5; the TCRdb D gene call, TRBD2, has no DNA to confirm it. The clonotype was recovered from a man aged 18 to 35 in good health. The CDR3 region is CSVIPGGKETQYF. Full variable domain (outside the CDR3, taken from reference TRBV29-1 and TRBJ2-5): SAVISQKPSRDICQRGTSLTIQCQVDSQVTMMFWYRQQPGQSLTLIATANQGSEATYESGFVIDKFPISRPNLTFSTLTVSNMSPEDSSIYLCSVIPGGKETQYFGPGTRLLVL.